The entry that follows covers one TCR beta chain sequence. Antigen: not known. The germline gene is not matched at one end of the junction; a read error may be the cause. The second PCR ran about 6 to 12 cycles with a sample-barcoded 5' primer and J-beta primers. A template-switch adaptor with 12 random nucleotides tagged each cDNA molecule. One entry per CDR3 protein results from TCRdb running MiXCR on the 5' RACE reads. The sample includes around 800,000 distinct CDR3 sequences, about 26% seen only once; the top ten take around 2.9%. The data are from a study of blood T cells in healthy people across ages. Study outcomes and limitations: Significant beta diversity loss was already apparent by age approximately 36, declining roughly linearly.

Germline V gene data show CDR1 as MDHEN and CDR2 as SYDVKM. The CDR3 length is 14 residues. This sample also appeared in a second study, on T cells of mothers and their children.

The sample was blood. The V call is TRBV28, the J call TRBJ1-1; weak D call: TRBD1 (6 bases). The TCR sequence derives from a boy younger than 18 in good health. CDR3 residues: CASGLTGIGTEAFF. CDR3 DNA: TGTGCCAGCGGTTTAACAGGGATTGGGACTGAAGCTTTCTTT.